A selection of T cell receptor beta chains follows, all from one sample in a study of T cell responses to AZD1222 COVID-19 vaccine. Using immunoSEQ multiplex PCR, the repertoire was profiled, and TCRdb retains in-frame clones only, with some absent. The sample holds some 25,000 clones; around 87% are singletons and the top ten take approximately 7.8%. This material consisted of peripheral blood, taken 28 days after the second AZD1222 dose. The receptor set was obtained from an adult who received the AZD1222 COVID-19 vaccine. The conserved cysteine and the conserved F or W are not part of the CDR3 here.

J: TRBJ1-1
V: TRBV6-5
CDR3: ASSYRGARGTEAF

J: TRBJ2-1
V: TRBV3-1/TRBV3-2
CDR3: ASSQGVAGGYNEQF

J: TRBJ1-3
V: TRBV10-1
CDR3: ATLGDLSSGNTIY

J: TRBJ2-7
V: TRBV18
CDR3: ASSLTGQSEQY

J: TRBJ2-1
V: TRBV11-2
CDR3: ASSLKGESYNEQF

J: TRBJ2-1
V: TRBV23-1
CDR3: ASSQSAAGGRNEQF

J: TRBJ1-1
V: TRBV18
CDR3: AGGAELGTEAF

J: TRBJ2-3
V: TRBV2
CDR3: ASSRLAGNPDTQY

J: TRBJ2-5
V: TRBV7-3
CDR3: ASSLGQGETQY

J: TRBJ1-6
V: TRBV5-5
CDR3: ASSFVTGVYNSPLH

J: TRBJ2-7
V: TRBV29-1
CDR3: SVQDGRSYEQY

J: TRBJ1-4
V: TRBV19
CDR3: ASSINTQITTGFSEKLF

J: TRBJ1-1
V: TRBV7-2
CDR3: ASSPGTANTEAF

J: TRBJ2-1
V: TRBV3-1/TRBV3-2
CDR3: ASALAGGEQF

J: TRBJ2-5
V: TRBV5-1
CDR3: ASSLTSGGLSAQY

J: TRBJ2-1
V: TRBV18
CDR3: ASSPRLGTSSYNEQF

J: TRBJ1-2
V: TRBV14
CDR3: ASSQTVGYGYT